This T cell receptor beta chain derives from a study of CD8 T cells in ankylosing spondylitis. Study findings and constraints: Roughly eight highly homologous variants made up a TCR beta motif, and this motif appeared characteristic of ankylosing spondylitis blood.

About this clonotype itself: Antigen unknown.

V dropped 4 bases and J dropped 2 bases, with 12 bases sitting between them. Germline assignment: CDR1 MDHEN and CDR2 SYDVKM. The CDR3 length is 14 residues. TCRdb called the 5' RACE reads again in MiXCR, with one record for every CDR3 protein. The table has 700,000 or so distinct CDR3 sequences, about 20% seen once; the top ten hold approximately 18%. The chain recombines TRBV28 with TRBJ2-7; D gene uncertain. This clonotype was obtained from a male donor with ankylosing spondylitis. Material: blood, either unsorted or a sorted T cell fraction (not recorded which). The CDR3 region has the DNA TGTGCCAGCAGTTCCCCGGTCACCCCCTACGAGCAGTACTTC. Residues: CASSSPVTPYEQYF.